The 15 T cell receptor beta chains below come from one sample, sequenced in a study of blood T cells in healthy people across ages. Then a second PCR, running about 6 to 12 cycles, was carried out with a sample-barcoded 5' primer and a J-beta primer mix. TCRdb ran MiXCR on the 5' RACE reads and lists one entry per CDR3 protein. The table lists 1.5 million or so distinct CDR3 sequences, approximately 38% of them singletons, with around 8% in the top ten. The sample was blood. The receptors stem from a woman aged 18-30 years in good health.

The V and J genes are TRBV6-1 and TRBJ2-3, with TRBD2 as a possible D gene (5 bases). CDR1 and CDR2 (germline): MNHNS, SASEGT. V lost 10 bases, J lost 2 bases, and 22 bases lay in between. The CDR3 is made up of 16 amino acids. The CDR3 sequence: CAIPRLGGLVTDTQYF. DNA of the CDR3: TGTGCCATCCCAAGGCTCGGCGGGCTAGTCACAGATACGCAGTATTTT.

DNA for the CDR3: TGCAGTGCTAGTGAGGACAGCTATGGCTACACCTTC. Amino acid sequence: CSASEDSYGYTF. The J gene is TRBJ1-2, the V gene TRBV20-1; D perhaps matches TRBD1 (6 bases). The V gene's germline CDR1 is DFQATT and CDR2 SNEGSKA (reference sequence). The CDR3 is made up of 12 amino acids. V was shortened by 3 bases and J by 4 bases, with 9 bases between the two germline ends.

As regards this clonotype: An end of the junction differs from the germline gene, which may be a read error. The V call is TRBV7-3, the J call TRBJ1-1; TRBD1 agrees at 9 bases. This CDR3 is built from 14 residues. Germline V gives CDR1 SGHTA, CDR2 FQGTGA. This chain's CDR3 is CASRESGQGTEAFF. In DNA, the CDR3 is TGCGCCAGCAGAGAATCGGGACAGGGCACTGAAGCTTTCTTT.

The rearrangement joins TRBV20-1 to TRBJ1-1, with D unresolved. Germline V gene lookup returns CDR1 DFQATT and CDR2 SNEGSKA (reference sequence). The germline V and J ends were trimmed by 1 base and 4 bases, with 7 bases remaining between them. This CDR3 has 12 residues. CDR3 DNA: TGCAGTGCTAGAGGGCCTACCACTGAAGCTTTCTTT. Translated, it gives CSARGPTTEAFF.

A few counts support this clonotype. The rearrangement joins TRBV27 to TRBJ2-1; D remains ambiguous. Trimming took off 10 bases at V and 6 bases at J, with 16 bases between the two ends. Per the germline V gene, CDR1 is MNHEY and CDR2 is SMNVEV (reference sequence). CDR3 length: 13 amino acids. For the CDR3, the DNA is TGTGCCACTAACTCACCCGGTGGCAATGAGCAGTTCTTC. It codes for CATNSPGGNEQFF.

The genes are TRBV20-1 and TRBJ1-6; TRBD1 aligns across 7 bases. The CDR3 is 14 amino acids. Germline CDR1 DFQATT, CDR2 SNEGSKA (reference sequence). The V gene end was trimmed by 6 bases and the J gene end by 8 bases; junction bases not matched to a gene: 10. CDR3 residues: CSARPGQTHSPLHF. The CDR3, as DNA: TGCAGTGCACGTCCGGGACAGACACATTCACCCCTCCACTTT.

The rearrangement joins TRBV7-8 to TRBJ2-7; a possible D gene is TRBD2 (6 bases). The CDR3 has 14 amino acids. CDR1 and CDR2 (germline): SGHVS, FQNEAQ. V was trimmed by 5 bases and J by 7 bases, leaving 18 bases between them. The CDR3 bases are TGTGCCAGCAGCCCCCAACTGGGGGGAAATGAGCAGTACTTC. Translated: CASSPQLGGNEQYF.

About this clonotype: Germline is not matched at one junction end, which may reflect a read error. The chain carries TRBV6-1 and TRBJ1-2; 8 nucleotides agree with TRBD1. This CDR3 is built from 12 residues. Per germline, CDR1 MNHNS and CDR2 SASEGT. The CDR3 bases are TGTGCCAGCAGTGGGACAGGGCGAGGCTACATCTTC. It specifies CASSGTGRGYIF.

The J gene is TRBJ1-1, the V gene TRBV29-1, with D hard to call. CDR1 is SQVTM and CDR2 is ANQGSEA in the germline V gene. The ends were cut back, 4 bases at V and 1 base at J, with 7 bases in the middle. The CDR3 runs 12 residues. CDR3 loop: CSVGVQNTEAFF. CDR3 coding DNA: TGCAGCGTTGGGGTCCAGAACACTGAAGCTTTCTTT.

This clonotype was seen a handful of times. The chain employs TRBV7-9 and TRBJ1-4, with a weak D call TRBD1 (5 bases). V lost 7 bases and J lost 3, with 12 bases in between. CDR1 and CDR2 (germline): SEHNR, FQNEAQ (reference sequence). The length of the CDR3 is 14 residues. CDR3 region: CASTNRDPNEKLFF. The CDR3 coding sequence is TGTGCCAGCACCAACCGGGACCCTAATGAAAAACTGTTTTTT.

The table lists this clonotype with many counts. One junction end does not reproduce the germline sequence, and a read error may be involved. For the CDR3, the DNA is TGTGCCAGCAGTCCAACAGGGGGTCAGCCCCAGCATTTT. Translated: CASSPTGGQPQHF. This chain connects TRBV5-1 to TRBJ1-5; 8 nucleotides agree with TRBD1. Germline values: CDR1 SGHRS, CDR2 YFSETQ. CDR3 size: 13 residues.

The rearrangement joins TRBV28 to TRBJ2-7; D may be TRBD1 or TRBD2 (6 bases each). The CDR3 contains 14 residues. Germline-derived CDR1 and CDR2 are MDHEN and SYDVKM. The germline V and J ends were trimmed by 6 bases and 2 bases, with 14 bases remaining between them. The CDR3 sequence is CASRNAGQAYEQYF. The CDR3 DNA reads as TGTGCCAGCAGAAACGCGGGACAAGCCTACGAGCAGTACTTC.

This clonotype was recorded once. The chain has TRBV11-2 and TRBJ1-1, with D hard to call. Trimming took off 1 base at V and 1 base at J, with 16 bases between the two ends. From germline, CDR1 is SGHAT and CDR2 FQNNGV. This CDR3 contains 17 residues. CDR3 coding DNA: TGTGCCAGCAGCTTAGGAAGGCTCGGCGGAGAGAACACTGAAGCTTTCTTT. Its protein is CASSLGRLGGENTEAFF. The entire variable domain, with the rest obtained from reference TRBV11-2 and TRBJ1-1, is as follows: EAGVAQSPRYKIIEKRQSVAFWCNPISGHATLYWYQQILGQGPKLLIQFQNNGVVDDSQLPKDRFSAERLKGVDSTLKIQPAKLEDSAVYLCASSLGRLGGENTEAFFGQGTRLTVV.

This chain links TRBV6-6 with TRBJ1-1; no clear D gene. The CDR3 contains 13 residues. Germline assignment: CDR1 MNHNY and CDR2 SVGAGI (reference sequence). With 3 bases removed from V and 1 base from J, the gap between germline ends came to 6 bases. CDR3 in DNA: TGTGCCAGCAGTTATTCCACGAACACTGAAGCTTTCTTT. Protein product: CASSYSTNTEAFF.

This clonotype was observed a handful of times. V gene TRBV7-9 combines with J gene TRBJ2-5; TRBD1 agrees at 8 bases. This CDR3 comprises 14 residues. V lost 3 bases to trimming and J lost 7 bases; unmatched junction nucleotides: 7. Germline V gene data show CDR1 as SEHNR and CDR2 as FQNEAQ (reference sequence). This CDR3 reads CASSFPGQDTTQYF. The CDR3 bases are TGTGCCAGCAGCTTTCCGGGACAGGATACGACCCAGTACTTC.